This T cell receptor beta chain is from a study of identical twins. The CDR3 is made up of 14 amino acids. The germline V gene has CDR1 DFQATT and CDR2 SNEGSKA (reference sequence). V gave up 5 bases and J gave up 10 bases, with 18 bases separating them. TCRdb independently ran MiXCR on the 5' RACE reads; one entry per CDR3 protein. This sample carries some 590,000 distinct CDR3 sequences, roughly 9.5% of them seen once, and the ten largest clones take roughly 3%. The sample was also reused in another study, on yellow fever vaccine responses in identical twins.

This chain uses TRBV20-1 with TRBJ1-6; no clear D gene. The sequenced sample was PBMCs. This sequence was found in a woman younger than 30 in good health. Here the CDR3 reads CSAQDPGFRSPLHF. The CDR3 coding sequence is TGCAGTGCTCAGGACCCCGGATTTCGCTCACCCCTCCACTTT.